This T cell receptor (beta chain) was recovered during a study of early T cells in non-severe SARS-CoV-2 infection. Study at large: Sequencing was performed on bulk RNA from unsorted whole blood, leaving chains unpaired.

TCRdb itself ran the 5' RACE reads through MiXCR, one entry per CDR3 protein. The profile covers approximately 80,000 distinct CDR3 sequences, with 10% to 12% appearing a single time and around 12% taken by the ten largest. This clonotype was seen a few times. What it binds is unknown. This CDR3 comprises 15 residues. The V gene end was trimmed by 8 bases and the J gene end by 2 bases; junction bases not matched to a gene: 8. Germline CDR1 LGHDT, CDR2 YNNKEL (reference sequence). Overall study findings and caveats: Database matching using VDJdb favored anti-spike CD8 responses, with private and CD4 specificities left missing.

The sequences come from whole blood, collected at baseline. J is TRBJ2-3 and V is TRBV3-1; 9 bases match TRBD2. This clonotype was obtained from an adult who was a healthcare worker with PCR-confirmed SARS-CoV-2 infection or an uninfected control (not recorded which). CDR3 coding DNA: TGTGCCAGCGGGACTAGCAGGGGATTCACAGATACGCAGTATTTT. It specifies CASGTSRGFTDTQYF.